This T cell receptor beta chain was sequenced in a study of blood T cell repertoires in COVID-19. Study-wide context: Samples taken during acute and convalescent COVID-19 were collected in the United States, Italy and Spain.

The table came from immunoSEQ multiplex PCR; TCRdb's copy has only in-frame clones and leaves some out. Among some 45,000 clones listed, 60% to 80% were seen once. This clone was recorded once. The length of the CDR3 is 13 residues. From germline, CDR1 is SGHRS and CDR2 YFSETQ. V dropped 4 bases and J dropped 3 bases, with 11 bases sitting between them. The sequence was collected from a man in his sixties or seventies with acute or convalescent COVID-19. The sequenced sample consisted of peripheral blood. The chain couples TRBV5-1 to TRBJ2-7; TRBD2 is a possible D gene (5 bases). CDR3 protein: CASSPGLDYEQYF. The CDR3 DNA reads as TGCGCCAGCAGCCCTGGACTGGACTACGAGCAGTACTTC.